This passage covers 30 T cell receptor beta chains from one sample sequenced in a study of blood T cell repertoires in COVID-19. Sequencing used immunoSEQ multiplex PCR; TCRdb keeps in-frame clones, though not all of them. The data contain 84,000 or so clones, over 80% of them singletons. The source material was peripheral blood. These receptors all stem from a woman aged 60-70 years with active COVID-19.

V gene TRBV19 combines with J gene TRBJ2-7, with D perhaps matching TRBD1 (5 bases). The V end was cut by 1 base, the J end by 3 bases, with 13 bases between. Germline V gene sequence: CDR1 LNHDA, CDR2 SQIVND (reference sequence). The CDR3 loop spans 15 amino acids. The CDR3 loop reads CASSIGGFRGYEQYF. DNA of the CDR3: TGTGCCAGTAGTATAGGGGGTTTTAGGGGCTACGAGCAGTACTTC.

In DNA form, the CDR3 reads TGTGCCAGCAGCCCCCATACAGACAGCACAGATACGCAGTATTTT. This translates into CASSPHTDSTDTQYF. The chain couples TRBV4-2 to TRBJ2-3, with no clear D. The CDR3 loop spans 15 amino acids. The ends were cut back, 4 bases at V and 0 bases at J, with 11 bases in the middle. From germline, CDR1 is LGHNA and CDR2 YNFKEQ.

V usage is TRBV25-1 and J usage is TRBJ1-5; 8 bases are shared with TRBD1. V was clipped by 8 bases and J by 5 bases; unmatched bases: 14. CDR1 and CDR2 (germline): MGHDK, SYGVNS. The CDR3 has 16 amino acids. The CDR3 loop is CASQGAGRGSYQPQHF. CDR3 nucleotide sequence: TGTGCCAGCCAGGGGGCGGGCAGGGGGTCTTATCAGCCCCAGCATTTT. The full variable domain, with the rest looked up from reference TRBV25-1 and TRBJ1-5, is EADIYQTPRYLVIGTGKKITLECSQTMGHDKMYWYQQDPGMELHLIHYSYGVNSTEKGDLSSESTVSRIRTEHFPLTLESARPSHTSQYLCASQGAGRGSYQPQHFGDGTRLSIL.

The genes are TRBV7-9 and TRBJ1-1; 7 bases match TRBD1. The CDR3 runs to 15 residues. The ends lost 5 bases at V and 2 bases at J; junction bases unmatched: 8. Germline-derived CDR1 and CDR2 are SEHNR and FQNEAQ (reference sequence). The CDR3 region is CASSPWDRLNTEAFF. CDR3 bases: TGTGCCAGCAGCCCCTGGGACAGACTAAACACTGAAGCTTTCTTT.

This clone was seen a handful of times. V and J are TRBV9 and TRBJ2-2, with TRBD2 identical over 11 bases. The ends lost 0 bases at V and 6 bases at J; junction bases unmatched: 4. In germline, CDR1 is SGDLS, CDR2 YYNGEE. This CDR3 spans 16 amino acids. The CDR3 loop is CASSVGTSGPPGELFF. CDR3 nucleotides: TGTGCCAGCAGCGTAGGGACTAGCGGGCCCCCCGGGGAGCTGTTTTTT.

This chain joins TRBV11-2 and TRBJ1-3; D remains unclear. This CDR3 contains 15 residues. Trimming took off 0 bases at V and 2 bases at J, with 8 bases between the two ends. The germline gives CDR1 SGHAT, CDR2 FQNNGV. The CDR3 coding sequence is TGTGCCAGCAGCTTAGACACCTACCCTGGAAACACCATATATTTT. It codes for CASSLDTYPGNTIYF.

The chain carries TRBV5-4 and TRBJ2-3; weak D call: TRBD1 (5 bases). V lost 3 bases and J 11 bases, leaving 13 bases between the germline ends. Germline CDR1 SGHNT, CDR2 YYREEE (reference sequence). This CDR3 contains 12 residues. CDR3 coding DNA: TGTGCCAGCAGCTCCCAGGGTTTTAAGCAGTATTTT. It is translated as CASSSQGFKQYF.

The gene calls are TRBV12-3 or TRBV12-4 and TRBJ1-2; D possibly corresponds to TRBD1 (5 bases). This CDR3 has 11 amino acids. Between the trimmed V and J ends, which lost 4 bases and 8 bases, there was a span of 8 bases. This CDR3 is CASSSGLGYTF. DNA for the CDR3: TGTGCCAGCAGTTCAGGGCTAGGCTACACCTTC.

The rearrangement uses TRBV11-3 and TRBJ2-5; 7 bases fit TRBD2. The CDR3 contains 16 residues. The junction had 6 bases not matched to a gene; V was cut back by 1 base and J by 1 base. Germline loops: CDR1 SGHNT, CDR2 YENEEA. The CDR3 DNA reads as TGTGCCAGCAGCTTAGTAGGCGGGAGCCCCCAAGAGACCCAGTACTTC. Its translation: CASSLVGGSPQETQYF.

V and J are TRBV10-2 and TRBJ2-1, with 12 bases identical to TRBD2. V gave up 4 bases and J gave up 8 bases; unmatched junction bases: 6. The CDR3 sequence is 15 residues long. Per the germline V gene, CDR1 is WSHSY and CDR2 is SAAADI. The CDR3 sequence: CASSVASGRVDEQFF. CDR3 bases: TGCGCCAGCAGTGTGGCTAGCGGGAGGGTAGATGAGCAGTTCTTC.

The CDR3 region has the DNA TGTGCCAGCAGCTTACGATCTGAGGATGAGCAGTTCTTC. It codes for CASSLRSEDEQFF. The genes are TRBV7-2 and TRBJ2-1; D remains ambiguous. The CDR3 sequence is 13 residues long. The germline V gene has CDR1 SGHTA and CDR2 FQGNSA. V lost 2 bases to trimming and J lost 8 bases, with 10 bases between them. The whole variable domain, remainder taken from reference TRBV7-2 and TRBJ2-1, is GAGVSQSPSNKVTEKGKDVELRCDPISGHTALYWYRQSLGQGLEFLIYFQGNSAPDKSGLPSDRFSAERTGGSVSTLTIQRTQQEDSAVYLCASSLRSEDEQFFGPGTRLTVL.

The chain links TRBV28 to TRBJ2-7, with 7 bases fitting TRBD1. The CDR3 is made up of 16 amino acids. Germline CDR1 MDHEN, CDR2 SYDVKM. Trimming removed 9 bases from V and 0 bases from J; junction bases left unmatched: 14. The CDR3 DNA is TGTGCCAGTTCCCAACATCCGGGACAGTCCTCCTACGAGCAGTACTTC. Amino acids: CASSQHPGQSSYEQYF.

The chain employs TRBV7-9 and TRBJ1-6, with 10 bases matching TRBD1. V lost 6 bases, J lost 10 bases, and 12 bases stayed unmatched. From germline, CDR1 is SEHNR and CDR2 FQNEAQ (reference sequence). There are 16 residues in the CDR3. CDR3 region: CASSLPLGTGVSPLHF. The CDR3 DNA follows: TGTGCCAGCAGTTTACCGCTAGGGACAGGGGTATCACCCCTCCACTTT.

CDR3 DNA: TGTGCCAGCAGTTTGGACAGGGTCGGATACGAGCAGTACTTC. Its translation is CASSLDRVGYEQYF. This chain links TRBV2 with TRBJ2-7, with TRBD1 matching 8 bases. V shed 5 bases, J shed 4 bases, and the junction held 7 bases outside the gene matches. The CDR3 is made up of 14 amino acids. CDR1 is SNHLY and CDR2 is FYNNEI in the germline V gene. Supplemented by reference TRBV2 and TRBJ2-7, the full variable domain reads EPEVTQTPSHQVTQMGQEVILRCVPISNHLYFYWYRQILGQKVEFLVSFYNNEISEKSEIFDDQFSVERPDGSNFTLKIRSTKLEDSAMYFCASSLDRVGYEQYFGPGTRLTVT.

J is TRBJ1-1 and V is TRBV19, with TRBD1 matching 7 bases. The CDR3 length is 15 residues. CDR1 is LNHDA and CDR2 is SQIVND in the germline V gene (reference sequence). Unmatched junction bases numbered 6, after V lost 4 bases and J lost 1 base. CDR3 DNA: TGTGCCAGTAGTAAAGGGGGCGGAGGGAACACTGAAGCTTTCTTT. The encoded protein is CASSKGGGGNTEAFF.

The gene calls are TRBV29-1 and TRBJ2-3; maybe TRBD1 (6 bases). CDR1 and CDR2 from the germline V gene are SQVTM and ANQGSEA. The CDR3 is made up of 15 amino acids. V was trimmed by 0 bases and J by 4 bases, leaving 14 bases between them. CDR3 coding DNA: TGCAGCGTTGAAGATCGTGGCAGGGGTTCAGATACGCAGTATTTT. Translated: CSVEDRGRGSDTQYF.

The chain has TRBV20-1 and TRBJ1-2, with D uncertain. Germline V gene data show CDR1 as DFQATT and CDR2 as SNEGSKA (reference sequence). There are 13 residues in the CDR3. V was shortened by 3 bases and J by 3 bases, with 11 bases between the two germline ends. In nucleotides, the CDR3 is TGCAGTGCTAGTTCACGGAGGGACTATGGCTACACCTTC. Translating it yields CSASSRRDYGYTF.

This clone was recorded once. The V and J genes are TRBV5-5 and TRBJ2-2, with no clear D. CDR1 and CDR2 (germline): SGHKS, YYEKEE (reference sequence). Trimming removed 1 base at V and 1 base at J, with 11 bases between. The length of the CDR3 is 16 residues. CDR3 nucleotides: TGTGCCAGCAGCTTGTCGTTACTATTGAACACCGGGGAGCTGTTTTTT. This codes for CASSLSLLLNTGELFF.

This chain connects TRBV5-1 to TRBJ1-4; 10 bases are shared with TRBD1. This CDR3 is 16 amino acids long. The V gene's germline CDR1 is SGHRS and CDR2 YFSETQ. Unmatched junction bases numbered 6, after V lost 0 bases and J lost 7 bases. CDR3 residues: CASSLGTGGWGEKLFF. The CDR3 DNA is TGCGCCAGCAGCTTGGGGACAGGGGGATGGGGTGAAAAACTGTTTTTT. The full variable domain, completed using reference TRBV5-1 and TRBJ1-4, is KAGVTQTPRYLIKTRGQQVTLSCSPISGHRSVSWYQQTPGQGLQFLFEYFSETQRNKGNFPGRFSGRQFSNSRSEMNVSTLELGDSALYLCASSLGTGGWGEKLFFGSGTQLSVL.

The table lists this clone with a count of one. This sequence joins TRBV5-5 and TRBJ2-7; the match to TRBD1 covers 8 bases. The CDR3 length is 14 residues. Losses at the gene ends were 6 bases for V and 4 bases for J; bases not matched to a gene: 9. Germline CDR1 SGHKS, CDR2 YYEKEE (reference sequence). CDR3 sequence reads: CASTWGQGAYEQYF. In nucleotides, the CDR3 is TGTGCCAGCACTTGGGGGCAGGGGGCTTACGAGCAGTACTTC.

The chain links TRBV27 to TRBJ2-5; the match to TRBD2 covers 10 bases. Germline V CDR1 and CDR2: MNHEY, SMNVEV (reference sequence). Trimming removed 2 bases from V and 4 bases from J; junction bases left unmatched: 10. CDR3 length equals 17 residues. This chain's CDR3 is CASSLGALAGPVETQYF. In nucleotides, the CDR3 is TGTGCCAGCAGTTTAGGGGCACTAGCGGGGCCGGTAGAGACCCAGTACTTC.

This clone was observed a few times. This chain connects TRBV15 to TRBJ2-7; maybe TRBD1 (5 bases). Trimming removed 0 bases from V and 6 bases from J, with 9 bases in between. Germline loops: CDR1 LNHNV, CDR2 YYDKDF (reference sequence). The CDR3 covers 13 residues. CDR3 in DNA: TGTGCCACCAGCAGAGATGGCAGGGCCGAGCAGTACTTC. It specifies CATSRDGRAEQYF.

The chain employs TRBV3-1 (or the pseudogene TRBV3-2) and TRBJ1-6, with unresolved D. The germline CDR1 and CDR2 sequences are LGHDT and YNNKEL (reference sequence). Between the trimmed V and J ends, which lost 1 base and 10 bases, there was a span of 11 bases. This CDR3 contains 14 residues. The CDR3 loop is CASSQGATFSPLHF. For the CDR3, the DNA is TGTGCCAGCAGCCAAGGGGCAACCTTCTCACCCCTCCACTTT.

The chain has TRBV13 and TRBJ2-5, with a tentative D call TRBD2 (6 bases). Germline CDR1 PRHDT, CDR2 FYEKMQ (reference sequence). CDR3 length: 16 amino acids. V dropped 5 bases and J dropped 2 bases, with 18 bases sitting between them. The CDR3 loop is CASSTRVAGRQETQYF. The CDR3 DNA reads as TGTGCCAGCAGCACCAGGGTCGCGGGGAGGCAAGAGACCCAGTACTTC.

This chain uses TRBV23-1 with TRBJ1-5; TRBD1 might be the D (5 bases). TRBV23-1 is reported as an ORF; its role is uncertain. CDR3 size: 13 residues. V was shortened by 2 bases and J by 4 bases, with 6 bases between the two germline ends. CDR3 DNA: TGCGCCAGCAGTCAAGGGGCAAATCAGCCCCAGCATTTT. This translates into CASSQGANQPQHF.

This chain joins TRBV7-9 and TRBJ1-1; D remains ambiguous. Germline V CDR1 and CDR2: SEHNR, FQNEAQ (reference sequence). The CDR3 spans 13 residues. The V end lost 6 bases, the J end lost 1 base, and 9 bases lay between the germline ends. DNA for the CDR3: TGTGCCAGCAGGGCCAACAAGAACACTGAAGCTTTCTTT. It is translated as CASRANKNTEAFF.

This sequence joins TRBV3-1 (or the pseudogene TRBV3-2) and TRBJ1-5; 11 positions match TRBD1. This CDR3 has 17 amino acids. The germline V gene encodes CDR1 LGHDT and CDR2 YNNKEL (reference sequence). V was pared by 1 base and J by 4 bases, with 6 bases of the junction left unmatched. The CDR3 region is CASSQGTGGARNQPQHF. The CDR3, as DNA: TGTGCCAGCAGCCAAGGGACAGGGGGCGCGCGGAATCAGCCCCAGCATTTT.

The gene calls are TRBV7-8 and TRBJ1-2, with 11 bases identical to TRBD1. CDR3 length: 14 residues. V lost 4 bases, J lost 7 bases, and 5 bases stayed unmatched. CDR1 and CDR2 (germline): SGHVS, FQNEAQ. CDR3: CASSSGQGAGGYTF. DNA of the CDR3: TGTGCCAGCAGCTCTGGACAGGGGGCGGGTGGCTACACCTTC.

This clone appeared once. The CDR3 DNA reads as TGTGCCAGCAGCACCCCCGGGACAGGTGAAAGCGAGCAGTACTTC. Amino acids: CASSTPGTGESEQYF. The V gene is TRBV13, the J gene TRBJ2-7; TRBD1 aligns across 8 bases. The CDR3 covers 15 residues. J was trimmed by 6 bases and V by 5 bases; bases with no gene match: 12. CDR1 PRHDT and CDR2 FYEKMQ come from the germline V gene (reference sequence).

The count of this clone is one. The rearrangement links TRBV29-1 to TRBJ2-1; 7 bases match TRBD1. Unmatched junction bases numbered 5, after V lost 6 bases and J lost 6 bases. Germline V lookup: CDR1 SQVTM, CDR2 ANQGSEA. This CDR3 region has 12 residues. The CDR3 is CSVGQETNEQFF. In DNA, the CDR3 is TGCAGCGTAGGACAGGAAACCAATGAGCAGTTCTTC.